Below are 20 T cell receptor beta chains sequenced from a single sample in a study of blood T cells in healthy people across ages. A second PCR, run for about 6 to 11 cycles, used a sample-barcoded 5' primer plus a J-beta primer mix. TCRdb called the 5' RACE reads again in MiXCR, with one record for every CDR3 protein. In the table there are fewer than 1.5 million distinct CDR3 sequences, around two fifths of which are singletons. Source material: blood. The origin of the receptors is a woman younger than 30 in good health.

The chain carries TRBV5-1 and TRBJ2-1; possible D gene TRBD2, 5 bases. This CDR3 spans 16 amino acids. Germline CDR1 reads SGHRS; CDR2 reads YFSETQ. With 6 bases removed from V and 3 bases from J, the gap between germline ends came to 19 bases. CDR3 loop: CASTLTFGLNYNEQFF. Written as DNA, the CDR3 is TGCGCCAGCACCCTAACTTTCGGACTCAACTACAATGAGCAGTTCTTC.

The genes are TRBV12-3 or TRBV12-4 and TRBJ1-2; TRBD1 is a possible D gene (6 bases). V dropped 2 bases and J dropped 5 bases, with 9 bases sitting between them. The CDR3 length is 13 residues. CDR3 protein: CASSLRTAYGYTF. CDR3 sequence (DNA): TGTGCCAGCAGTTTAAGGACAGCTTATGGCTACACCTTC.

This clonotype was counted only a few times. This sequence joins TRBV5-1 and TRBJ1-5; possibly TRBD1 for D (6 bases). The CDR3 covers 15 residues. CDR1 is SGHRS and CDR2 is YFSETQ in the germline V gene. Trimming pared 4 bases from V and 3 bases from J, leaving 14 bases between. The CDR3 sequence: CASSANGQSNQPQHF. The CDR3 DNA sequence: TGCGCCAGCAGCGCCAACGGACAGTCCAATCAGCCCCAGCATTTT.

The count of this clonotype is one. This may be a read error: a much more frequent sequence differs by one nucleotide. As DNA, the CDR3 is TGTGCCAGCAGTCCCCGGGAAAGAGAGACCCAGTACTTC. Translation gives CASSPRERETQYF. The chain joins TRBV27 to TRBJ2-5; weak D call: TRBD2 (5 bases). The germline CDR1 and CDR2 sequences are MNHEY and SMNVEV (reference sequence). The CDR3 runs 13 residues. The ends were cut back, 5 bases at V and 4 bases at J, with 11 bases in the middle.

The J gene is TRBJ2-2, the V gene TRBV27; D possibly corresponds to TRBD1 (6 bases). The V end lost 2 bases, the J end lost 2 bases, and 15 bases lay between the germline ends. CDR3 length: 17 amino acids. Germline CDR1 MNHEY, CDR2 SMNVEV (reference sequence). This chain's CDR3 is CASSLNRVGLNTGELFF. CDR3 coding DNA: TGTGCCAGCAGTTTAAACAGGGTCGGATTAAACACCGGGGAGCTGTTTTTT.

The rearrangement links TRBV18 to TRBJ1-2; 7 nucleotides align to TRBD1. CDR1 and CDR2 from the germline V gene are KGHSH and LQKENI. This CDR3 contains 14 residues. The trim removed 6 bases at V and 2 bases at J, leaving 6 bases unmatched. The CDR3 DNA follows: TGTGCCAGCTCCCCCGGACAGGACAACTATGGCTACACCTTC. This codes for CASSPGQDNYGYTF.

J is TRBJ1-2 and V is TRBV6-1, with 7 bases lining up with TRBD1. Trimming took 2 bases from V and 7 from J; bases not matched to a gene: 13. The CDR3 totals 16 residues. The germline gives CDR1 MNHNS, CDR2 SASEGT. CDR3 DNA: TGTGCCAGCAGTGAACCCCCCGGACAGGCTATCGGTGGCTACACCTTC. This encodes CASSEPPGQAIGGYTF.

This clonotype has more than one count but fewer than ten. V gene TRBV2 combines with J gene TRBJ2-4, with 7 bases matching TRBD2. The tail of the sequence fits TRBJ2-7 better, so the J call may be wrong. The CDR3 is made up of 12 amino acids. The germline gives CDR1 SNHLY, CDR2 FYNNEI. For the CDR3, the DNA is TGTGCCAGCAGTCCAGGACTAGGCGAGCAGTACTTC. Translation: CASSPGLGEQYF.

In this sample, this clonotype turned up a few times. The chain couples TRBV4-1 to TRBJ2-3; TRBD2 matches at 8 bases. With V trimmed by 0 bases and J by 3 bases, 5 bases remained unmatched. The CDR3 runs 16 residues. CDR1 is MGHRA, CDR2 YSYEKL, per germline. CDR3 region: CASSQDQREWTDTQYF. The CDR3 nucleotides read TGCGCCAGCAGCCAAGATCAGCGGGAGTGGACAGATACGCAGTATTTT.

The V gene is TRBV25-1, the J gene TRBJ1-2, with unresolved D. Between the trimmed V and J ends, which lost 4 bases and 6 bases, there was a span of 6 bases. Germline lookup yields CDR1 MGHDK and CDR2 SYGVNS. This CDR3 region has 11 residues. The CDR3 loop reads CASSVQDGYTF. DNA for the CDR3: TGTGCCAGCAGTGTCCAGGATGGCTACACCTTC.

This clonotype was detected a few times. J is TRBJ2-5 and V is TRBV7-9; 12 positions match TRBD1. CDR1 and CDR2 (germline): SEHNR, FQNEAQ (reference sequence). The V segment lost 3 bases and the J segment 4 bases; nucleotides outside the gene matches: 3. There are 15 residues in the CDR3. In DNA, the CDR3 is TGTGCCAGCAGCTTGCGGGACAGGGGGCGAGAGACCCAGTACTTC. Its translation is CASSLRDRGRETQYF.

The CDR3 DNA sequence: TGTGCCAGCACCCCTCCGGGACACTTCTATGGCTACACCTTC. Its translation: CASTPPGHFYGYTF. The chain carries TRBV12-3 or TRBV12-4 and TRBJ1-2; the D gene is possibly TRBD1 (6 bases). The CDR3 is made up of 14 amino acids. The ends were cut back, 7 bases at V and 4 bases at J, with 16 bases in the middle.

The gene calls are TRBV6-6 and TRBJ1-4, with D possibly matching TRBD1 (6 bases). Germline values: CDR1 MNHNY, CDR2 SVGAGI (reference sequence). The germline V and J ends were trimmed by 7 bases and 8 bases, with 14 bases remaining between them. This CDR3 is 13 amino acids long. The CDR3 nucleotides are TGTGCCAGCAACGGCCAGGGGTTGGAAAAACTGTTTTTT. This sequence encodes CASNGQGLEKLFF.

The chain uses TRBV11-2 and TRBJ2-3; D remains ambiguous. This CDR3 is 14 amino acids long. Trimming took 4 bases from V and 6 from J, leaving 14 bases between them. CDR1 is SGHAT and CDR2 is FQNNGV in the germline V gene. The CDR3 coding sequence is TGTGCCAGCAGCTCCCCAGGAGCTCTGGATACGCAGTATTTT. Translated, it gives CASSSPGALDTQYF.

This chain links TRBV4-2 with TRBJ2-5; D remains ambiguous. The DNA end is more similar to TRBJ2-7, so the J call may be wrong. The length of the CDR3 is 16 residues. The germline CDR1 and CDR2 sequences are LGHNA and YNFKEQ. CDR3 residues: CASSQVKGSKFDEQYF. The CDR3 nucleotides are TGTGCCAGCAGCCAAGTAAAGGGATCTAAGTTCGACGAGCAGTACTTC.

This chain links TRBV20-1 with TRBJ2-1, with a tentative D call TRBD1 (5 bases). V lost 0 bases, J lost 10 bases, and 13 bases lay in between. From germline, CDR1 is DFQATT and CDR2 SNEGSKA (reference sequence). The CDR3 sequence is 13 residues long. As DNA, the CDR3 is TGCAGTGCTAGAGACCAGGGCGGCTACGAGCAGTTCTTC. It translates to CSARDQGGYEQFF.

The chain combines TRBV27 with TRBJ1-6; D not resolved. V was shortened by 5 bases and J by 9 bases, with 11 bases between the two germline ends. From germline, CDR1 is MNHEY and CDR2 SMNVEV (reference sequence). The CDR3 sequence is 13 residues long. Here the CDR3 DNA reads TGTGCCAGCAGTGTGCCGTTGGGTTCACCCCTCCACTTT. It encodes CASSVPLGSPLHF.

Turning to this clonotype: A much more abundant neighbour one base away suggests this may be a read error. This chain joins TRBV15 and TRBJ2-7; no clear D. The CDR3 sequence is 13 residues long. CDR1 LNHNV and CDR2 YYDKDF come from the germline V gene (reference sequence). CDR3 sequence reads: CASSRDHPYEQYF. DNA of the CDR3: TGTGCCTCCAGCAGAGATCATCCCTACGAGCAGTACTTC.

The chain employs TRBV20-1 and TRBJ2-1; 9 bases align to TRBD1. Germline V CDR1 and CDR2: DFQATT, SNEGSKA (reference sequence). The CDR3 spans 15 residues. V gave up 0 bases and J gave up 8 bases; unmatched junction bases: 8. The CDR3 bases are TGCAGTGCTAGAGATGTCGGGACAGGGTACGATGAGCAGTTCTTC. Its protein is CSARDVGTGYDEQFF.

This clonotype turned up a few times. As DNA, the CDR3 is TGTGCCAGCAGCGCCTCACAGGGGGCGCTTAAGGGTGAGCAGTTCTTC. Encoded protein: CASSASQGALKGEQFF. The genes are TRBV9 and TRBJ2-1, with 9 bases aligning to TRBD1. This CDR3 comprises 16 residues. With 3 bases clipped from V and 9 bases from J, the junction kept 13 bases outside the gene matches. Germline V gene lookup returns CDR1 SGDLS and CDR2 YYNGEE.